This note documents a single T cell receptor beta chain sequence. The antigen is undetermined. A linear amplification protocol produced the TCR libraries from 450 to 500 ng of total RNA. TCRdb passed the reads through MiXCR, listing each CDR3 protein once. Of roughly 200,000 distinct CDR3 sequences detected, over 60% appear once; the ten largest clones hold about 2.1%. The data stem from a study of healthy donors' naive CD4 and CD8 T cells. General study results and limits: A reported CD4+/CD8+ bias affected most V and J genes in naive cells. The study did not address homeostatic proliferation effects in naive T cells. About 13% of CD4/CD8 propensity variance appeared explained by V, J and CDR3 charge.

This receptor was identified in a pool of human donors in good health; the sample pools cells from several healthy donors. The source material was naive CD4+ and CD8+ T cells sorted from blood, pooled from several donors.

The CDR3 nucleotides are TGTGCCAGTAGTCTCGACAGGGGTGGCAATCAGCCCCAGCATTTT. Residues: CASSLDRGGNQPQHF. The chain recombines TRBV19 with TRBJ1-5; TRBD1 aligns across 8 bases. This CDR3 is built from 15 residues. Germline trimming cut 5 bases from V and 2 bases from J; bases unmatched to any gene: 5. CDR1 LNHDA and CDR2 SQIVND come from the germline V gene (reference sequence). The complete variable domain, with remaining parts taken from reference TRBV19 and TRBJ1-5, reads DGGITQSPKYLFRKEGQNVTLSCEQNLNHDAMYWYRQDPGQGLRLIYYSQIVNDFQKGDIAEGYSVSREKKESFPLTVTSAQKNPTAFYLCASSLDRGGNQPQHFGDGTRLSIL.